This is a list of T cell receptor beta chains from one sample in a study of identical twins. One entry per CDR3 protein results from TCRdb running MiXCR on the 5' RACE reads. The sample consists of just under 550,000 distinct CDR3 sequences, around 15% of them appearing once. Another study also made use of these data, one on yellow fever vaccine responses in identical twins.

The material sequenced was CD4+ T cells sorted from blood. The receptors come from a woman aged 18-35 years in good health. CDR3s include the opening cysteine and the closing phenylalanine or tryptophan. The D gene is left open where the match is weak. Size tells how often a clone was seen (once, few, many) or the class of an expanded clone, and some rows leave it out.

J gene: TRBJ2-5
D gene: .
V gene: TRBV20-1
clone size: .
CDR3 DNA: TGCAGTGCTAACAGAGGATTCTTCATTCAAGAGACCCAGTACTTC
CDR3 protein: CSANRGFFIQETQYF

J gene: TRBJ2-3
D gene: .
V gene: TRBV12-3/TRBV12-4
clone size: many
CDR3 DNA: TGTGCCAGCAGTTTCTCGAGCGCAGATACGCAGTATTTT
CDR3 protein: CASSFSSADTQYF

J gene: TRBJ2-3
D gene: .
V gene: TRBV28
clone size: .
CDR3 DNA: TGTGCCAGCAACAGGGCGGGAACAGATACGCAGTATTTT
CDR3 protein: CASNRAGTDTQYF

J gene: TRBJ2-1
D gene: .
V gene: TRBV12-3/TRBV12-4
clone size: .
CDR3 DNA: TGTGCCAGCAGTTTCTCGGGGCGGCCGAGCTCCTACAATGAGCAGTTCTTC
CDR3 protein: CASSFSGRPSSYNEQFF

J gene: TRBJ2-3
D gene: TRBD1
V gene: TRBV2
clone size: .
CDR3 DNA: TGTGCCAGCAGTACCTCACTGGACAGGGGTTACACAGATACGCAGTATTTT
CDR3 protein: CASSTSLDRGYTDTQYF

J gene: TRBJ2-7
D gene: TRBD1
V gene: TRBV10-3
clone size: .
CDR3 DNA: TGTGCCACCAGCGGACAGGGGTCCTACGAGCAGTACTTC
CDR3 protein: CATSGQGSYEQYF

J gene: TRBJ2-5
D gene: .
V gene: TRBV20-1
clone size: few
CDR3 DNA: TGCAGTGCTAGAGATTGGGGGGTCCAAGAGACCCAGTACTTC
CDR3 protein: CSARDWGVQETQYF

J gene: TRBJ1-1
D gene: .
V gene: TRBV24-1
clone size: few
CDR3 DNA: TGTGCCACCAGTTTGGGGGCGAACACTGAAGCTTTCTTT
CDR3 protein: CATSLGANTEAFF

J gene: TRBJ2-1
D gene: TRBD2
V gene: TRBV10-3
clone size: .
CDR3 DNA: TGTGCCATCAGTGCTTCTGGGACTAGCGGGGGGCCTATTGAGCAGTTCTTC
CDR3 protein: CAISASGTSGGPIEQFF

J gene: TRBJ1-1
D gene: .
V gene: TRBV11-2
clone size: few
CDR3 DNA: TGTGCCAGCAGCTTAGCGGCAGCCAACACTGAAGCTTTCTTT
CDR3 protein: CASSLAAANTEAFF

J gene: TRBJ1-1
D gene: TRBD1
V gene: TRBV5-1
clone size: .
CDR3 DNA: TGCGCCAGCAGCTACTCTTCCGGGACAGGGGTTGTCACTGAAGCTTTCTTT
CDR3 protein: CASSYSSGTGVVTEAFF

J gene: TRBJ2-7
D gene: .
V gene: TRBV28
clone size: few
CDR3 DNA: TGTGCCAGCAGTTTCCCGCAGGGGGGCTCCTACGAGCAGTACTTC
CDR3 protein: CASSFPQGGSYEQYF

J gene: TRBJ2-6
D gene: .
V gene: TRBV7-6
clone size: few
CDR3 DNA: TGTGCCAGCAGCGCCGGGCCCTACCTCTCTGGGGCCAACGTCCTGACTTTC
CDR3 protein: CASSAGPYLSGANVLTF

J gene: TRBJ2-1
D gene: .
V gene: TRBV5-1
clone size: many
CDR3 DNA: TGCGCCAGCAGCTTGGATGGGGGGACCTACAATGAGCAGTTCTTC
CDR3 protein: CASSLDGGTYNEQFF

J gene: TRBJ1-1
D gene: .
V gene: TRBV4-1
clone size: few
CDR3 DNA: TGCGCCAGCAGCCAAGATAGGGCAGTTTTAGTTACTGAAGCTTTCTTT
CDR3 protein: CASSQDRAVLVTEAFF

J gene: TRBJ1-1
D gene: TRBD1
V gene: TRBV6-2/TRBV6-3
clone size: .
CDR3 DNA: TGTGCCAGCACAGACAGGGAGGGCACTGAAGCTTTCTTT
CDR3 protein: CASTDREGTEAFF

J gene: TRBJ1-2
D gene: .
V gene: TRBV5-1
clone size: .
CDR3 DNA: TGCGCCAGCGCAGGGGACAACGAGTATGGCTACACCTTC
CDR3 protein: CASAGDNEYGYTF

J gene: TRBJ1-1
D gene: .
V gene: TRBV5-1
clone size: few
CDR3 DNA: TGCGCCAGCAGCCGGGGGGGATGGACTGAAGCTTTCTTT
CDR3 protein: CASSRGGWTEAFF

J gene: TRBJ1-2
D gene: .
V gene: TRBV3-1
clone size: .
CDR3 DNA: TGTGCCAGCAGCCAAGCGAAAATGGACAACTATGGCTACACCTTC
CDR3 protein: CASSQAKMDNYGYTF

J gene: TRBJ1-2
D gene: TRBD1
V gene: TRBV28
clone size: few
CDR3 DNA: TGTGCCAGCAGAGAACCTAGGGGGCGAGGTTATGGCTACACCTTC
CDR3 protein: CASREPRGRGYGYTF

J gene: TRBJ2-5
D gene: TRBD2
V gene: TRBV5-1
clone size: .
CDR3 DNA: TGCGCCAGCAGCGCAGGGACTAGCACCAGGCAAGAGACCCAGTACTTC
CDR3 protein: CASSAGTSTRQETQYF

J gene: TRBJ2-3
D gene: .
V gene: TRBV20-1
clone size: .
CDR3 DNA: TGCAGTGCTAGAGATCTGGCTAGGTGGGATACGCAGTATTTT
CDR3 protein: CSARDLARWDTQYF

J gene: TRBJ2-7
D gene: .
V gene: TRBV12-3/TRBV12-4
clone size: many
CDR3 DNA: TGTGCCAGCAGTTTGGGGAACAGGGTAGGCAACGAGCAGTACTTC
CDR3 protein: CASSLGNRVGNEQYF

J gene: TRBJ2-1
D gene: TRBD2
V gene: TRBV7-8
clone size: .
CDR3 DNA: TGTGCCAGCACCCCGACTAGCGGGTTACCTTACAATGAGCAGTTCTTC
CDR3 protein: CASTPTSGLPYNEQFF

J gene: TRBJ2-5
D gene: TRBD1
V gene: TRBV27
clone size: .
CDR3 DNA: TGTGCCAGCAGTGGTCGACAGGGGACCGTTCGGGAGACCCAGTACTTC
CDR3 protein: CASSGRQGTVRETQYF

J gene: TRBJ1-1
D gene: .
V gene: TRBV5-1
clone size: few
CDR3 DNA: TGCGCCAGCAGCTTGGAGGTGAGCGGCACTGAAGCTTTCTTT
CDR3 protein: CASSLEVSGTEAFF

J gene: TRBJ2-5
D gene: .
V gene: TRBV27
clone size: few
CDR3 DNA: TGTGCCAGCAGTTTATCACAGGGTCGAGAGACCCAGTACTTC
CDR3 protein: CASSLSQGRETQYF

J gene: TRBJ2-1
D gene: .
V gene: TRBV3-1
clone size: .
CDR3 DNA: TGTGCCAGCAGCCAAGAGGGGGCAGGGAAGAAGAAGTTCTTC
CDR3 protein: CASSQEGAGKKKFF

J gene: TRBJ2-1
D gene: TRBD2
V gene: TRBV20-1
clone size: few
CDR3 DNA: TGCAGTGCTAGCAAGGGACTAGGTTGGGCTGAGCAGTTCTTC
CDR3 protein: CSASKGLGWAEQFF

J gene: TRBJ2-5
D gene: .
V gene: TRBV7-9
clone size: .
CDR3 DNA: TGTGCCAGCAGGACGGAGGTGGGCAGCCAAGAGACCCAGTACTTC
CDR3 protein: CASRTEVGSQETQYF

J gene: TRBJ2-3
D gene: .
V gene: TRBV9
clone size: .
CDR3 DNA: TGTGCCAGCAGCGGATACCATGAGGGGATCACAGATACGCAGTATTTT
CDR3 protein: CASSGYHEGITDTQYF

J gene: TRBJ2-1
D gene: .
V gene: TRBV7-8
clone size: .
CDR3 DNA: TGTGCCAGCAGCACTAGCTTTGGGGGCAATGAGCAGTTCTTC
CDR3 protein: CASSTSFGGNEQFF

J gene: TRBJ2-7
D gene: TRBD2
V gene: TRBV29-1
clone size: many
CDR3 DNA: TGCAGCGTCTACCTGGGACTAGCGGGAGGACGCTACGAGCAGTACTTC
CDR3 protein: CSVYLGLAGGRYEQYF

J gene: TRBJ1-2
D gene: .
V gene: TRBV10-3
clone size: .
CDR3 DNA: TGTGCCATCAGTGAGTCGAAAAGTATAGGGACTAACTATGGCTACACCTTC
CDR3 protein: CAISESKSIGTNYGYTF

J gene: TRBJ2-1
D gene: TRBD2
V gene: TRBV27
clone size: .
CDR3 DNA: TGTGCCAGCAGTTTATTCGGACTAGCGGGGCAAAGCTCCTACAATGAGCAGTTCTTC
CDR3 protein: CASSLFGLAGQSSYNEQFF

J gene: TRBJ2-1
D gene: TRBD2
V gene: TRBV28
clone size: few
CDR3 DNA: TGTGCCAGCAGCCTCGGGGTCCCCGCGGGAGTACTGTACAATGAGCAGTTCTTC
CDR3 protein: CASSLGVPAGVLYNEQFF

J gene: TRBJ2-1
D gene: .
V gene: TRBV6-5
clone size: many
CDR3 DNA: TGTGCCAGCAGGGGGACCTCGGGTCAGTTCTTC
CDR3 protein: CASRGTSGQFF

J gene: TRBJ2-1
D gene: TRBD2
V gene: TRBV15
clone size: few
CDR3 DNA: TGTGCCACCAGCAGAAGTGACCTAGCGGGAGGGTTGTTTGAGCAGTTCTTC
CDR3 protein: CATSRSDLAGGLFEQFF

J gene: TRBJ1-1
D gene: TRBD1
V gene: TRBV10-2
clone size: few
CDR3 DNA: TGCGCCAGCGAGAGGACAGGGACCTTACATTTGAACACTGAAGCTTTCTTT
CDR3 protein: CASERTGTLHLNTEAFF

J gene: TRBJ2-1
D gene: .
V gene: TRBV24-1
clone size: .
CDR3 DNA: TGTGCCACCAGCGCCACAGGATCCTACAATGAGCAGTTCTTC
CDR3 protein: CATSATGSYNEQFF

J gene: TRBJ2-5
D gene: .
V gene: TRBV7-3
clone size: .
CDR3 DNA: TGTGCCAGCAGCTCCTGGCACGGGGAGACCCAGTACTTC
CDR3 protein: CASSSWHGETQYF

J gene: TRBJ2-3
D gene: .
V gene: TRBV19
clone size: few
CDR3 DNA: TGTGCCAGTAGTACGGGGATCGCTCGGGTCACAGATACGCAGTATTTT
CDR3 protein: CASSTGIARVTDTQYF

J gene: TRBJ2-4
D gene: .
V gene: TRBV2
clone size: .
CDR3 DNA: TGTGCCAGCAGTGAAGAGGGCCTAGCCAAAAACATTCAGTACTTC
CDR3 protein: CASSEEGLAKNIQYF

J gene: TRBJ2-3
D gene: .
V gene: TRBV28
clone size: .
CDR3 DNA: TGTGCCAGCAGAAAAAACCGGGACCTTAGCACAGATACGCAGTATTTT
CDR3 protein: CASRKNRDLSTDTQYF

J gene: TRBJ1-5
D gene: .
V gene: TRBV5-1
clone size: .
CDR3 DNA: TGCGCCAGCAGCCATACAGGGAATCAGCCCCAGCATTTT
CDR3 protein: CASSHTGNQPQHF

J gene: TRBJ2-3
D gene: .
V gene: TRBV3-1
clone size: .
CDR3 DNA: TGTGCCAGCAGTTATGAGAGAGGGGGTTGGACAGATACGCAGTATTTT
CDR3 protein: CASSYERGGWTDTQYF